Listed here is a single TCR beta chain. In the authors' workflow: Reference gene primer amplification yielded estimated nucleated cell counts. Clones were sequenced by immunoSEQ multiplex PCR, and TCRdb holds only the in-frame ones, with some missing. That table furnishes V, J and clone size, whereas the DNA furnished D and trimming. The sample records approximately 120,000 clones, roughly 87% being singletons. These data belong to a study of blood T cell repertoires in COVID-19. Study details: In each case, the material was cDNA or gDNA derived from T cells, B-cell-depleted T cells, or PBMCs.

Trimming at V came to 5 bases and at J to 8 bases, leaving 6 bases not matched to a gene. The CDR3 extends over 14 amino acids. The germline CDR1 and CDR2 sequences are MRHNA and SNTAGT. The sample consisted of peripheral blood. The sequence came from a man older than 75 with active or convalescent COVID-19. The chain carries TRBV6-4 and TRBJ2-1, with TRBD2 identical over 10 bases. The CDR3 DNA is TGTGCCAGCAGTCCACTAGCGGGAAGCGATGAGCAGTTCTTC. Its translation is CASSPLAGSDEQFF.